A selection of T cell receptor beta chains follows, all from one sample in a study of cytomegalovirus exposure and HLA in healthy donors. The assay was immunoSEQ multiplex PCR, and TCRdb's table has in-frame clones only and misses some. In the table there are approximately 110,000 clones, approximately 80% of which are singletons. Sequencing was done on a sample of PBMCs. The receptors stem from a man aged 50-60 years in good health and CMV-seronegative. CDR3s include the opening cysteine and the closing phenylalanine or tryptophan. The D gene is left open where the match is weak. Rows give clone size only sometimes, using once, few, many, or a class for an expanded clone.

D: TRBD2; size: NA; length: 15; J: TRBJ2-3; V: TRBV5-1; DNA: TGCGCCAGCAGCACCGCGGGAGGTGACGCAGATACGCAGTATTTT; CDR3: CASSTAGGDADTQYF
D: TRBD1; size: NA; length: 14; J: TRBJ2-7; V: TRBV19; DNA: TGTGCCAGTAGTACCCAACAGGGGGCGGGAGAGCAGTACTTC; CDR3: CASSTQQGAGEQYF
D: NA; size: NA; length: 15; J: TRBJ1-5; V: TRBV19; DNA: TGTGCCAGTAGTATAGGGGGCAGGGGTGATCAGCCCCAGCATTTT; CDR3: CASSIGGRGDQPQHF
D: TRBD1; size: NA; length: 13; J: TRBJ2-5; V: TRBV19; DNA: TGTGCCAGTAGCTGGACAGGAGAAGAGACCCAGTACTTC; CDR3: CASSWTGEETQYF
D: NA; size: NA; length: 17; J: TRBJ2-2; V: TRBV18; DNA: TGTGCCAGCTCACCCTCCCAAATGCTGGCGGGCACCGGGGAGCTGTTTTTT; CDR3: CASSPSQMLAGTGELFF
D: NA; size: NA; length: 14; J: TRBJ2-1; V: TRBV6-5; DNA: TGTGCCAGCATGCCTGGACTCACTTACAATGAGCAGTTCTTC; CDR3: CASMPGLTYNEQFF
D: TRBD1; size: NA; length: 16; J: TRBJ1-2; V: TRBV6-1; DNA: TGTGCCAGCAGTGAAGCGGCAGGGGGATCGTTCTATGGCTACACCTTC; CDR3: CASSEAAGGSFYGYTF
D: NA; size: NA; length: 15; J: TRBJ1-6; V: TRBV7-6; DNA: TGTGCCAGCAGCACCGTAGGGGCGGGAAATTCACCCCTCCACTTT; CDR3: CASSTVGAGNSPLHF
D: TRBD2; size: NA; length: 13; J: TRBJ2-1; V: TRBV6-5; DNA: TGTGCCAGCATGATAGCGGGAGGTTGTGAGCAGTTCTTC; CDR3: CASMIAGGCEQFF
D: NA; size: NA; length: 13; J: TRBJ1-6; V: TRBV30; DNA: TGTGCCTGGACCCCTGTGGAGAATTCACCCCTCCACTTT; CDR3: CAWTPVENSPLHF
D: TRBD2; size: NA; length: 15; J: TRBJ2-2; V: TRBV9; DNA: TGTGCCAGCAGTAAAGCGGGAGTTTACACCGGGGAGCTGTTTTTT; CDR3: CASSKAGVYTGELFF
D: TRBD1; size: NA; length: 14; J: TRBJ2-7; V: TRBV11-1; DNA: TGTGCCAGCAGCTTTGGGACAGGGCCGTACGAGCAGTACTTC; CDR3: CASSFGTGPYEQYF
D: TRBD2; size: NA; length: 13; J: TRBJ2-5; V: TRBV7-2; DNA: TGTGCCAGCAGCGGGCTAGCGGTAGAGACCCAGTACTTC; CDR3: CASSGLAVETQYF
D: NA; size: NA; length: 13; J: TRBJ1-2; V: TRBV9; DNA: TGTGCCAGCAGCGCAACAGTTAACTATGGCTACACCTTC; CDR3: CASSATVNYGYTF
D: NA; size: NA; length: 17; J: TRBJ2-5; V: TRBV14; DNA: TGTGCCAGCAGCCAATCAAATAGGCGGGGAATACGAGAGACCCAGTACTTC; CDR3: CASSQSNRRGIRETQYF
D: NA; size: NA; length: 16; J: TRBJ1-5; V: TRBV7-2; DNA: TGTGCCAGCAGCTTAGCAGGGGGTCGGGGCAATCAGCCCCAGCATTTT; CDR3: CASSLAGGRGNQPQHF
D: TRBD1; size: NA; length: 15; J: TRBJ2-7; V: TRBV6-1; DNA: TGTGCCAGCAGAAAGAGGACAGGTGAACCTATCGAGCAGTACTTC; CDR3: CASRKRTGEPIEQYF
D: TRBD1; size: once; length: 14; J: TRBJ2-7; V: TRBV28; DNA: TGTGCCAGCACTCAACAGGGGGTTCCCTACGAGCAGTACTTC; CDR3: CASTQQGVPYEQYF
D: TRBD2; size: NA; length: 16; J: TRBJ2-7; V: TRBV7-3; DNA: TGTGCCAGCAGCTTACTAGCGGGAGAATTCTCGGGCGAGCAGTACTTC; CDR3: CASSLLAGEFSGEQYF
D: NA; size: NA; length: 14; J: TRBJ2-7; V: TRBV10-1; DNA: TGCGCCAGTCGTTTCGGGCGGGACGGCTACGAGCAGTACTTC; CDR3: CASRFGRDGYEQYF
D: TRBD1; size: NA; length: 15; J: TRBJ1-2; V: TRBV4-1; DNA: TGCGCCAGCAGCCAACAAGACAGGGGGAACTATGGCTACACCTTC; CDR3: CASSQQDRGNYGYTF
D: TRBD1; size: NA; length: 14; J: TRBJ1-4; V: TRBV30; DNA: TGTGCCTGGACCATCCAGGGGGCACGGGAAAAACTGTTTTTT; CDR3: CAWTIQGAREKLFF
D: TRBD2; size: NA; length: 14; J: TRBJ2-7; V: TRBV27; DNA: TGTGCCAGCAGTTTCCTAGCGGGAGCCCACGAGCAGTACTTC; CDR3: CASSFLAGAHEQYF
D: TRBD2; size: few; length: 15; J: TRBJ2-3; V: TRBV6-5; DNA: TGTGCCAGCAGGCGGGAGGACAGTTACACAGATACGCAGTATTTT; CDR3: CASRREDSYTDTQYF